This section outlines one T cell receptor beta chain sequence together with its context. The data derive from a study of blood T cell repertoires in COVID-19. Across the whole study: Sources were T cells, B-cell-depleted T cells, or PBMCs; the material itself was cDNA or gDNA.

The authors' processing: Reference gene primer amplification yielded estimated nucleated cell counts. Measured with immunoSEQ multiplex PCR; TCRdb has only the in-frame clones, and not every one. The V and J calls and clone size are taken from that table; D and trimming were inferred from the DNA. The table lists nearly 350,000 clones, less than 90% of them singletons. The CDR3 loop spans 15 amino acids. Per germline, CDR1 MNHEY and CDR2 SMNVEV (reference sequence). V lost 5 bases to trimming and J lost 0 bases, with 11 bases between them. The age range of participants was 18 to 89 years, with residence in roughly 25 US areas.

The chain joins TRBV27 to TRBJ1-3; unclear D gene. The sequence was obtained from a woman aged 30 to 39 who had recovered from COVID-19. Sequenced input: PBMCs or T cells enriched from blood (not recorded which). As DNA, the CDR3 is TGTGCCAGCAGTCAAACATTCAGCTCTGGAAACACCATATATTTT. This translates into CASSQTFSSGNTIYF.